This T cell receptor (beta chain) derives from a study of T cell repertoires in cytomegalovirus infection. Overall study context: Both a matching HLA type and CMV infection were indicated by public TCR beta signatures. Study-level findings and limits: Adding up the frequency of public TCR beta families identified people who carried CMV plus the relevant HLA. The response measured ex vivo was dominated by TCR beta clonotypes (HLA-C-restricted and CMV-specific).

The CDR3 sequence is 14 residues long. Deletions cut 5 bases from V and 0 bases from J, with 11 bases between. Germline V gene sequence: CDR1 SGHRS, CDR2 YFSETQ. In this sample, this clonotype turned up a few times. Its target is not known. MiXCR was run by TCRdb on the reads, yielding one entry per CDR3 protein. This table has about 100,000 distinct CDR3 sequences, 16% appearing once. The sequenced material came from PBMCs. This sequence joins TRBV5-1 and TRBJ1-1; perhaps TRBD1 as D (6 bases). This clonotype was obtained from a human donor in good health (CMV status not recorded). Some clones in this sample may be carry-over from other donors' samples. DNA of the CDR3: TGCGCCAGCAGGGGCGGACAGTTGAACACTGAAGCTTTCTTT. Its translation: CASRGGQLNTEAFF.